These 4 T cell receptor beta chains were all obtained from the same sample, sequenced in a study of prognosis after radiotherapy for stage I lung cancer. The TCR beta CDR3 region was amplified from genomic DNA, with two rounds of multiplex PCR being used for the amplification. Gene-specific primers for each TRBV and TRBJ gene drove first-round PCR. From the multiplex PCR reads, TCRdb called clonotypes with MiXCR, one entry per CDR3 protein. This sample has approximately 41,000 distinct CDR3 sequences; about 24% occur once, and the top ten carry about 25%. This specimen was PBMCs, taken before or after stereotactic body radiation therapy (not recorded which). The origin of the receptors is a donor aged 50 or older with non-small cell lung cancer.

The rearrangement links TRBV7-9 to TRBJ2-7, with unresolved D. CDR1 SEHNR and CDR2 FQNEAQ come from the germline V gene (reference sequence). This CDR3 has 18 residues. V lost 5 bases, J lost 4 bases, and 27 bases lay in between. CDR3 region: CASSTSVGSYLTSYEQYF. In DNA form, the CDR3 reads TGTGCCAGCAGCACCAGTGTTGGGTCCTACTTGACATCATACGAGCAGTACTTC.

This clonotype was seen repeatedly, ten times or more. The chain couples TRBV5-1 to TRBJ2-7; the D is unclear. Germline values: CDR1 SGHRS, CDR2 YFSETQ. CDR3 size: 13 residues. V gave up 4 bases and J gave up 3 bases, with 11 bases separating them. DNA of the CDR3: TGCGCCAGCAGCGTGGACCCATTCTACGAGCAGTACTTC. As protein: CASSVDPFYEQYF.

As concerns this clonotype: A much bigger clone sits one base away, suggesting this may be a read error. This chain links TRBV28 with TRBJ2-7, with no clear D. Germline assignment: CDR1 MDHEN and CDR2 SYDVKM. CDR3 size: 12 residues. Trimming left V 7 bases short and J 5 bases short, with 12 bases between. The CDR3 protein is CASKLLKHEQYF. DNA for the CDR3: TGTGCCAGCAAGCTACTAAAACACGAGCAGTACTTC.

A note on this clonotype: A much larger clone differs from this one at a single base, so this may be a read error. CDR3 DNA sequence: TGTGCCAGCTCATCTTATGCCACAACTAGCGGGTCCACAGATACGCATTATTTT. This encodes CASSSYATTSGSTDTHYF. The chain employs TRBV18 and TRBJ2-3; 9 bases fit TRBD2. The CDR3 sequence is 18 residues long. Germline CDR1 and CDR2: KGHSH and LQKENI.